Each of the 2 T cell receptor beta chains below was sequenced from the same sample in a study of identical twins. TCRdb fed the 5' RACE reads into MiXCR, producing one record per CDR3 protein. This sample yields some 730,000 distinct CDR3 sequences, of which around a sixth are seen a single time; roughly 13% belongs to the top ten. These sequences were also reported in another study, on T cells expressing NK-cell markers.

Sequenced: PBMCs. Receptor source: a woman aged 18 to 35 in good health.

This clonotype was counted only a few times. As DNA, the CDR3 is TGTGCCAGCAGCGTAGATGGCAGGGAAGCTTTCTTT. Translated, it gives CASSVDGREAFF. The rearrangement uses TRBV9 and TRBJ1-1, with D unclear. This CDR3 comprises 12 residues. CDR1 and CDR2 (germline): SGDLS, YYNGEE. Trimming cost V 0 bases and J 8 bases, with 8 bases left between them.

The chain employs TRBV20-1 and TRBJ2-5; 11 positions match TRBD2. The germline CDR1 and CDR2 sequences are DFQATT and SNEGSKA (reference sequence). Unmatched junction bases numbered 2, after V lost 4 bases and J lost 4 bases. CDR3 length: 13 amino acids. The DNA for the CDR3 is TGCAGTGCTAAAGGACTAGCGGGAGAGACCCAGTACTTC. It translates to CSAKGLAGETQYF.